The 12 T cell receptor beta chains below come from one sample, sequenced in a study of CD8 T cells in Susac syndrome. After extraction with the RNeasy kit, about 0.45 to 1 ug of the RNA was reverse transcribed using random hexamers. Each CDR3 protein gets one entry after TCRdb re-called the immunoSEQ multiplex PCR reads with MiXCR. The repertoire holds about 52,000 distinct CDR3 sequences, with 93% as singletons. Specimen: CD8+ T cells from PBMCs. The receptors stem from a human donor with multiple sclerosis.

The chain recombines TRBV4-2 with TRBJ2-1; 7 nucleotides line up with TRBD1. This CDR3 contains 16 residues. V lost 3 bases, J lost 2 bases, and 7 bases stayed unmatched. The germline V gene encodes CDR1 LGHNA and CDR2 YNFKEQ. CDR3 nucleotide sequence: TGTGCCAGCAGCCACGTAACGGACAGGCCCTACAATGAGCAGTTCTTC. It is translated as CASSHVTDRPYNEQFF.

The V call is TRBV6-1, the J call TRBJ1-1; possible D gene TRBD1, 5 bases. The ends were cut back, 8 bases at V and 7 bases at J, with 14 bases in the middle. Germline CDR1 MNHNS, CDR2 SASEGT. The CDR3 is 12 residues long. CDR3 sequence reads: CASFQGTYEAFF. In DNA form, the CDR3 reads TGTGCCAGCTTCCAAGGGACCTATGAAGCTTTCTTT.

The sample holds one count of this clonotype. J is TRBJ2-7 and V is TRBV11-2; D not certain. From germline, CDR1 is SGHAT and CDR2 FQNNGV. This CDR3 contains 14 residues. Trimming removed 5 bases from V and 3 bases from J, with 14 bases in between. The CDR3 DNA follows: TGTGCCAGCAGCGCTCCAGGCCGTTACTACGAGCAGTACTTC. It codes for CASSAPGRYYEQYF.

The V and J genes are TRBV30 and TRBJ2-6; tentatively, D is TRBD2 (5 bases). This CDR3 spans 17 amino acids. V was clipped by 5 bases and J by 5 bases, with 22 bases between them. Germline CDR1 is GTSNPN and CDR2 is SVGIG (reference sequence). The CDR3 region has the DNA TGTGCCTGGGAGGGTGGCAGCCCGAACTTAAGGGCCAACGTCCTGACTTTC. Residues: CAWEGGSPNLRANVLTF.

The chain couples TRBV28 to TRBJ1-1; D possibly corresponds to TRBD1 (6 bases). V gave up 4 bases and J gave up 0 bases, with 9 bases separating them. The CDR3 is made up of 14 amino acids. Germline assignment: CDR1 MDHEN and CDR2 SYDVKM. CDR3 in amino acids: CASSSQGLNTEAFF. The CDR3 DNA reads as TGTGCCAGCAGTTCACAGGGCCTGAACACTGAAGCTTTCTTT.

The J gene is TRBJ1-2, the V gene TRBV7-2, with a tentative D call TRBD1 (6 bases). Trimming pared 5 bases from V and 1 base from J, leaving 14 bases between. The CDR3 sequence is 15 residues long. Germline V lookup: CDR1 SGHTA, CDR2 FQGNSA. In DNA form, the CDR3 reads TGTGCCAGCAGCCCACGGGGGGCTAGTAACTATGGCTACACCTTC. It specifies CASSPRGASNYGYTF. The entire variable domain, with the rest obtained from reference TRBV7-2 and TRBJ1-2, is as follows: GAGVSQSPSNKVTEKGKDVELRCDPISGHTALYWYRQSLGQGLEFLIYFQGNSAPDKSGLPSDRFSAERTGGSVSTLTIQRTQQEDSAVYLCASSPRGASNYGYTFGSGTRLTVV.

The rearrangement joins TRBV5-1 to TRBJ1-1; a weak D match, TRBD1 (6 bases). The CDR3 extends over 16 amino acids. Germline V gives CDR1 SGHRS, CDR2 YFSETQ. Trimming removed 3 bases from V and 0 bases from J, with 15 bases in between. The CDR3 DNA follows: TGCGCCAGCAGCTCAGCGCCGGGACACCTGAACACTGAAGCTTTCTTT. This codes for CASSSAPGHLNTEAFF.

The chain has TRBV20-1 and TRBJ1-1, with D maybe TRBD1 (5 bases). Trimming cost V 0 bases and J 3 bases, with 11 bases left between them. Germline V CDR1 and CDR2: DFQATT, SNEGSKA (reference sequence). The CDR3 is 14 residues long. The DNA for the CDR3 is TGCAGTGCTAGAGAGGCAGGCAGGGACACTGAAGCTTTCTTT. Encoded protein: CSAREAGRDTEAFF.

This chain connects TRBV11-2 to TRBJ1-1; no reliable D call. With 4 bases removed from V and 7 bases from J, the gap between germline ends came to 10 bases. This CDR3 has 12 amino acids. Germline CDR1 and CDR2: SGHAT and FQNNGV. The CDR3 DNA reads as TGTGCCAGCAGCTCTCTTCGGGATGAAGCTTTCTTT. Translated, it gives CASSSLRDEAFF.

V gene TRBV6-2 or TRBV6-3 combines with J gene TRBJ1-1; D is possibly TRBD1 (6 bases). The V end lost 5 bases, the J end lost 5 bases, and 15 bases lay between the germline ends. Germline CDR1 is MNHEY and CDR2 is SVGEGT. The CDR3 has 14 amino acids. The CDR3 loop is CASSQFRTVTEAFF. CDR3 DNA sequence: TGTGCCAGCAGTCAATTTAGGACAGTTACTGAAGCTTTCTTT.

The gene calls are TRBV5-1 and TRBJ1-2; the match to TRBD1 covers 11 bases. The CDR3 has 16 residues. V shed 2 bases and J 6 bases; nucleotides not matched to a gene: 9. Germline assignment: CDR1 SGHRS and CDR2 YFSETQ. CDR3 protein: CASSFVRTGGSHGYTF. CDR3 DNA: TGCGCCAGCAGCTTCGTCCGGACAGGGGGCTCCCATGGCTACACCTTC.

The V and J genes are TRBV13 and TRBJ2-6; D possibly corresponds to TRBD1 (6 bases). Germline V CDR1 and CDR2: PRHDT, FYEKMQ (reference sequence). This CDR3 region has 17 residues. With 4 bases removed from V and 0 bases from J, the gap between germline ends came to 13 bases. CDR3 amino acids: CASSSGVQGSGANVLTF. The CDR3 DNA reads TGTGCCAGCAGCTCCGGAGTACAGGGCTCTGGGGCCAACGTCCTGACTTTC.